This TCR beta chain came from a study of cytomegalovirus exposure and HLA in healthy donors. 13 Jbeta primers and 60 Vbeta primers were used for the PCR. This table comes from immunoSEQ multiplex PCR, and its TCRdb copy is limited to in-frame clones, with some not included. The table has about 160,000 clones, 82% seen once. Germline V gene sequence: CDR1 MNHNY, CDR2 SVGAGI (reference sequence). V was shortened by 2 bases and J by 9 bases, with 9 bases between the two germline ends. The CDR3 is 12 amino acids. This clonotype was sampled from a male donor in good health and CMV-seropositive. The sample was PBMCs. The J gene is TRBJ2-3, the V gene TRBV6-6; TRBD1 might be the D (6 bases). The CDR3 reads CASSYDRQTQYF. The CDR3 coding sequence is TGTGCCAGCAGTTACGACAGGCAGACGCAGTATTTT.